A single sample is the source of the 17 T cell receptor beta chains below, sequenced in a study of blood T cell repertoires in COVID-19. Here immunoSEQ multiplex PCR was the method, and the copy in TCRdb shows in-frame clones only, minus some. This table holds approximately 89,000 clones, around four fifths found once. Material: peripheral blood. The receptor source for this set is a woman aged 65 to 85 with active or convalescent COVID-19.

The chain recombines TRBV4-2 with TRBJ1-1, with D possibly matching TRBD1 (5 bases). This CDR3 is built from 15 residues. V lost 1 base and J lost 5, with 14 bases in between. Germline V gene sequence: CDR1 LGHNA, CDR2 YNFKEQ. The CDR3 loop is CASSQVEGRGTEAFF. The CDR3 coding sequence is TGTGCCAGCAGCCAAGTCGAGGGGAGGGGAACTGAAGCTTTCTTT.

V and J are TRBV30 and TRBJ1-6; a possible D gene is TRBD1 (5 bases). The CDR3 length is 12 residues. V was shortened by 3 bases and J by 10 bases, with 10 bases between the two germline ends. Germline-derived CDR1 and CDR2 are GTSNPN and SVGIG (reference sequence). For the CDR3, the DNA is TGTGCCTGGAGGCCCTCAGGGTCACCCCTCCACTTT. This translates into CAWRPSGSPLHF.

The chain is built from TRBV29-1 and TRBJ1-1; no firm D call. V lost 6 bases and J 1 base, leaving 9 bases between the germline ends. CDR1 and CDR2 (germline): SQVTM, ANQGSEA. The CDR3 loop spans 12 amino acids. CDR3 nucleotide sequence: TGCAGCGTCTCGAGAGCGAACACTGAAGCTTTCTTT. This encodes CSVSRANTEAFF.

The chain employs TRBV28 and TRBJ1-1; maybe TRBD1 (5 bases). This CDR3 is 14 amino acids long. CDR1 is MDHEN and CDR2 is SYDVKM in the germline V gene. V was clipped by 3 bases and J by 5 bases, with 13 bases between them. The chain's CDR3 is CASSFGRRGTEAFF. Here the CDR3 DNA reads TGTGCCAGCAGTTTTGGCAGGAGGGGAACTGAAGCTTTCTTT. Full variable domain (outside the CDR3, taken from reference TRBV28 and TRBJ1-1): DVKVTQSSRYLVKRTGEKVFLECVQDMDHENMFWYRQDPGLGLRLIYFSYDVKMKEKGDIPEGYSVSREKKERFSLILESASTNQTSMYLCASSFGRRGTEAFFGQGTRLTVV.

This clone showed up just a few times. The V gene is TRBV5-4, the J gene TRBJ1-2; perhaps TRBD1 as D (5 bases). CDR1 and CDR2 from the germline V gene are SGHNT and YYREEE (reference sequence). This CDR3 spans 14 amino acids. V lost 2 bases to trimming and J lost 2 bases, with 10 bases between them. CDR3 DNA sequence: TGTGCCAGCAGCTTCGACAGAGTAAACTATGGCTACACCTTC. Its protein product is CASSFDRVNYGYTF.

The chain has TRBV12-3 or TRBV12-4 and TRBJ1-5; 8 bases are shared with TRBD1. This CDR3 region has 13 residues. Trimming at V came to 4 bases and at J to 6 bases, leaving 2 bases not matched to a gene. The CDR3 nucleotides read TGTGCCAGCAGTTGGGGACAGGCTCAGCCCCAGCATTTT. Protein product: CASSWGQAQPQHF.

The CDR3 DNA follows: TGTGCCAGCAGCGTAGTAAGCGTGGGTAGGGATACGCAGTATTTT. It is translated as CASSVVSVGRDTQYF. The chain uses TRBV9 and TRBJ2-3; D gene ambiguous. This CDR3 has 15 amino acids. Trimming cost V 0 bases and J 6 bases, with 14 bases left between them. CDR1 and CDR2 from the germline V gene are SGDLS and YYNGEE.

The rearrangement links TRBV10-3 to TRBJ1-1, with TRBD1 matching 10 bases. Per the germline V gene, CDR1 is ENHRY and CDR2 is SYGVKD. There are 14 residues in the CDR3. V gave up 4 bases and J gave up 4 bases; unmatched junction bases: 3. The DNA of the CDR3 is TGTGCCATCAGTGGGGGACAGGGGTCCACTGAAGCTTTCTTT. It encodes CAISGGQGSTEAFF.

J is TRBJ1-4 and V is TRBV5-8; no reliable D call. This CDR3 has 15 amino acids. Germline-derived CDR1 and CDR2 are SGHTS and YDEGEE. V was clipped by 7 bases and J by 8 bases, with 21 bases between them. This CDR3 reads CASGVGGNLEEKLFF. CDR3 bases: TGTGCCAGCGGCGTAGGAGGAAATTTGGAGGAAAAACTGTTTTTT.

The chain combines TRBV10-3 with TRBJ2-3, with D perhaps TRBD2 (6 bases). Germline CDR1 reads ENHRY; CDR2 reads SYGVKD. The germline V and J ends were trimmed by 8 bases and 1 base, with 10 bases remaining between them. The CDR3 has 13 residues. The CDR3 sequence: CAIQREGTDTQYF. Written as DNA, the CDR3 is TGTGCCATCCAGAGGGAGGGCACAGATACGCAGTATTTT.

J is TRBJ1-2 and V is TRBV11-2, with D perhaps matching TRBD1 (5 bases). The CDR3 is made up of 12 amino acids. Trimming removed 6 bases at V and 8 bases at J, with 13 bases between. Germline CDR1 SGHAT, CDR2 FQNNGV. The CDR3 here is CASRDLGVGYTF. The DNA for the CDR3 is TGTGCCAGCAGGGACCTAGGGGTAGGCTACACCTTC.

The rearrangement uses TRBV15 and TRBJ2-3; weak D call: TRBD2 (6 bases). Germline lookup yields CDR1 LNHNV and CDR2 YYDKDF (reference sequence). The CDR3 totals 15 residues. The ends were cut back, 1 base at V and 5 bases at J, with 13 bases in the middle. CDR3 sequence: CATSRASEVEDTQYF. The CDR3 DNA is TGTGCCACCAGCAGAGCTAGCGAGGTAGAAGATACGCAGTATTTT.

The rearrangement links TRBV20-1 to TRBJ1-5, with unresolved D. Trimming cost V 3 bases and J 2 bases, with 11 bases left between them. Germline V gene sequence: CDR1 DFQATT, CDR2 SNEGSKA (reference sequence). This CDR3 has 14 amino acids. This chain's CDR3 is CSASGGLGNQPQHF. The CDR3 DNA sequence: TGCAGTGCTAGTGGAGGGTTGGGCAATCAGCCCCAGCATTTT.

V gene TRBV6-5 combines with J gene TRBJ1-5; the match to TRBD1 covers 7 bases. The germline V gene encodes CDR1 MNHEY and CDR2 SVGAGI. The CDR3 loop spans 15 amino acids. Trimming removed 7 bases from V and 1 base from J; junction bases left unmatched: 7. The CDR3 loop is CASTQGQASNQPQHF. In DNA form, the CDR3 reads TGTGCCAGCACCCAAGGACAGGCCAGCAATCAGCCCCAGCATTTT.

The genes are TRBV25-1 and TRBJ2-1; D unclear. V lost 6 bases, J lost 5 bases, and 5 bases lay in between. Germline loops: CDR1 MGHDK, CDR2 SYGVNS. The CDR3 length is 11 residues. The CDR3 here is CASSPNNEQFF. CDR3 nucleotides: TGTGCCAGCAGCCCTAACAATGAGCAGTTCTTC.

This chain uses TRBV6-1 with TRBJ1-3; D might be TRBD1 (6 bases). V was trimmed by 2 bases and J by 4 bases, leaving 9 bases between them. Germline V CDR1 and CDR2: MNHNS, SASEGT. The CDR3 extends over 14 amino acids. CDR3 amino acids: CASSEITGGNTIYF. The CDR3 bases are TGTGCCAGCAGTGAAATAACAGGGGGAAACACCATATATTTT.

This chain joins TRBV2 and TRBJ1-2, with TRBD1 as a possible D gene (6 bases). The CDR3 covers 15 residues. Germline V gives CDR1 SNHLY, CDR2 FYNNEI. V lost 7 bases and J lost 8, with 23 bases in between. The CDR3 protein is CASTPQRQADRGYTF. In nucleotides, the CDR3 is TGTGCCAGCACACCCCAGAGACAGGCTGATAGGGGCTACACCTTC. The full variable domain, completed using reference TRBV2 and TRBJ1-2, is EPEVTQTPSHQVTQMGQEVILRCVPISNHLYFYWYRQILGQKVEFLVSFYNNEISEKSEIFDDQFSVERPDGSNFTLKIRSTKLEDSAMYFCASTPQRQADRGYTFGSGTRLTVV.